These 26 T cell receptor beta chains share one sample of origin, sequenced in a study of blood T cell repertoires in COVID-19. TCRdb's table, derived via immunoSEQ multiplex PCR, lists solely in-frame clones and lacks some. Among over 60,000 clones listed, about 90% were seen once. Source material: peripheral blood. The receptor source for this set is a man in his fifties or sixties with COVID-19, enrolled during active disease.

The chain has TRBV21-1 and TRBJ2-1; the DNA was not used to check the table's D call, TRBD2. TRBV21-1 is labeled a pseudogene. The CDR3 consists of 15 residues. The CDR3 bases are TGTGCCAGCAGCAAAGAACCGGCGGGAGGGGTTGAGCAGTTCTTC. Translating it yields CASSKEPAGGVEQFF.

CDR3 sequence reads: CASSGDRITF. CDR3 coding DNA: TGTGCCAGCAGCGGCGACAGAATTACCTTC. The chain employs TRBV9 and TRBJ1-2; possible D gene TRBD1, 5 bases. The CDR3 is 10 amino acids. Trimming removed 3 bases at V and 14 bases at J, with 11 bases between. Germline lookup yields CDR1 SGDLS and CDR2 YYNGEE. Based on the CDR3 plus reference TRBV9 and TRBJ1-2, the full variable domain is DSGVTQTPKHLITATGQRVTLRCSPRSGDLSVYWYQQSLDQGLQFLIQYYNGEERAKGNILERFSAQQFPDLHSELNLSSLELGDSALYFCASSGDRITFGSGTRLTVV.

CDR3 sequence (DNA): TGTGCCAGCAGCTCCTTAGCGGGAACCTCCACAGATACGCAGTATTTT. It encodes CASSSLAGTSTDTQYF. V gene TRBV7-2 combines with J gene TRBJ2-3; TRBD2 matches 8 bases. The junction had 8 bases not matched to a gene; V was cut back by 4 bases and J by 2 bases. This CDR3 has 16 amino acids. Per the germline V gene, CDR1 is SGHTA and CDR2 is FQGNSA.

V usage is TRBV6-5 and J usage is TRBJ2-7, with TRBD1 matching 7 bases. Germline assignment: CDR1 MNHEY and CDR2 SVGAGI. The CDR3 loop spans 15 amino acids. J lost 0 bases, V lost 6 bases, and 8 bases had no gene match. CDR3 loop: CASRPGTASSYEQYF. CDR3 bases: TGTGCCAGCAGACCCGGGACAGCCAGCTCCTACGAGCAGTACTTC.

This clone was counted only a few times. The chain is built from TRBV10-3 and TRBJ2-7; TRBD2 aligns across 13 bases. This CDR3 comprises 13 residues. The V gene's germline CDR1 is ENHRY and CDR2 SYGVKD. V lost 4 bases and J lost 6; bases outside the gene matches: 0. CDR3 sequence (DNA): TGTGCCATCAGTGGGACTAGCGGGAGCGAGCAGTACTTC. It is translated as CAISGTSGSEQYF.

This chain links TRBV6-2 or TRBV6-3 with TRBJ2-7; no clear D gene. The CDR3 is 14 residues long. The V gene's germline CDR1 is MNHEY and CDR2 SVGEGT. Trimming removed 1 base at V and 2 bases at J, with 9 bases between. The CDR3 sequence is CASSYLSVPYEQYF. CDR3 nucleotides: TGTGCCAGCAGTTACTTGTCGGTTCCCTACGAGCAGTACTTC.

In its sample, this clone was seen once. The CDR3 bases are TGTGCCAGCAGCCGGACAGGCCTCCAAGAGACCCAGTACTTC. This codes for CASSRTGLQETQYF. This chain joins TRBV7-7 and TRBJ2-5; 7 bases align to TRBD1. V lost 5 bases, J lost 1 base, and 4 bases stayed unmatched. This CDR3 region has 14 residues. CDR1 SSHAT and CDR2 FNYEAQ come from the germline V gene (reference sequence).

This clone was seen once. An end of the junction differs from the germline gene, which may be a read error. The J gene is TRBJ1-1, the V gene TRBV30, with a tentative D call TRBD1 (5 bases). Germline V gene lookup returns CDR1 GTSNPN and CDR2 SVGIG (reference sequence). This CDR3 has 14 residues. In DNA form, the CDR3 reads TGTGCCTGGAGCCCGGGGGGGTTGAATACTGAAGCTTTCTTT. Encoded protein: CAWSPGGLNTEAFF.

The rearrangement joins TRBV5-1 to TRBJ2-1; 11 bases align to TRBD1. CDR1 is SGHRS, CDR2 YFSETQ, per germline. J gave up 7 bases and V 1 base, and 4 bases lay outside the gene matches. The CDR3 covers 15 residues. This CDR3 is CASSLSGTGGNEQFF. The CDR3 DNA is TGCGCCAGCAGCTTGTCCGGGACAGGGGGGAATGAGCAGTTCTTC.

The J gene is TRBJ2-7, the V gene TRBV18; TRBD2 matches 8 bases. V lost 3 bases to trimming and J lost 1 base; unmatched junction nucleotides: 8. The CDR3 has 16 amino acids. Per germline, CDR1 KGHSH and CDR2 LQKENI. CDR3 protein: CASSPQSGRRSYEQYF. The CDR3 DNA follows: TGTGCCAGCTCACCGCAAAGCGGGAGACGGTCCTACGAGCAGTACTTC.

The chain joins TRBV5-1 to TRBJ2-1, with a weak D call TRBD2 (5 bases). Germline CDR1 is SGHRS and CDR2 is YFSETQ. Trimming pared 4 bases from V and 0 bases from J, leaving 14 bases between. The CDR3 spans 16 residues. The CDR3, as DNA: TGCGCCAGCAGCCCTGGAGGCGGCCTCTCCTACAATGAGCAGTTCTTC. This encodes CASSPGGGLSYNEQFF. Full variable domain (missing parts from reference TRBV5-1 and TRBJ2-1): KAGVTQTPRYLIKTRGQQVTLSCSPISGHRSVSWYQQTPGQGLQFLFEYFSETQRNKGNFPGRFSGRQFSNSRSEMNVSTLELGDSALYLCASSPGGGLSYNEQFFGPGTRLTVL.

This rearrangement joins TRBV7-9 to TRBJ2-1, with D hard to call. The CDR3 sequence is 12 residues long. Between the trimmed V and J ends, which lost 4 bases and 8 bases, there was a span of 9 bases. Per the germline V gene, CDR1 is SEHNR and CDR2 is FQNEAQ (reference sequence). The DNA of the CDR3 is TGTGCCAGCAGCTCAGGATGGGATGAGCAGTTCTTC. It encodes CASSSGWDEQFF.

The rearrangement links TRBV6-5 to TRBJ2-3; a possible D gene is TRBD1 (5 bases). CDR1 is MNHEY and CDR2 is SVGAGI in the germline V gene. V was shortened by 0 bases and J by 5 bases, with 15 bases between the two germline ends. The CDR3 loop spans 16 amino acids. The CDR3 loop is CASSYSKVQGGDTQYF. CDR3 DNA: TGTGCCAGCAGTTACTCGAAGGTGCAGGGTGGAGATACGCAGTATTTT.

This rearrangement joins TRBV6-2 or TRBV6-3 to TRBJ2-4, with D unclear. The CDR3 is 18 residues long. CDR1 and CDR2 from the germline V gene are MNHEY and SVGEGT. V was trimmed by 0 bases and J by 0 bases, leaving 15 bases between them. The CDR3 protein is CASSYSTAVPVAKNIQYF. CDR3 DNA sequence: TGTGCCAGCAGTTACTCGACGGCGGTCCCGGTAGCCAAAAACATTCAGTACTTC.

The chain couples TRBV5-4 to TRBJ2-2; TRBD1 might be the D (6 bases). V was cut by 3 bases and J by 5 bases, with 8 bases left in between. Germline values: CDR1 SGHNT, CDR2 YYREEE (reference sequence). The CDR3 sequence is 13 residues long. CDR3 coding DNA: TGTGCCAGCAGCTACAGGGAGACCGGGGAGCTGTTTTTT. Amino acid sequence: CASSYRETGELFF.

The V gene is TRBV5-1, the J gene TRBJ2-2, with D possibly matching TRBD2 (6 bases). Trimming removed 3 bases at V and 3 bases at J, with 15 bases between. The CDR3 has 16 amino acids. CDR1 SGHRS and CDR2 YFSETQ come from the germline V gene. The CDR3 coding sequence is TGCGCCAGCAGCTCCCTAGCCGGAGGGCACACCGGGGAGCTGTTTTTT. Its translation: CASSSLAGGHTGELFF.

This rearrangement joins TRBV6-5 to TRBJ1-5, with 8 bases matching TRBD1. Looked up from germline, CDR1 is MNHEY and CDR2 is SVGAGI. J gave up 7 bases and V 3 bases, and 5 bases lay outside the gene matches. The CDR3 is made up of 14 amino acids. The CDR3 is CASSYDRGGQPQHF. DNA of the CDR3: TGTGCCAGCAGTTATGACAGGGGTGGGCAGCCCCAGCATTTT.

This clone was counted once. This chain's CDR3 is CASRFGETNTGELFF. The CDR3 DNA reads TGTGCCAGCAGATTCGGGGAAACGAACACCGGGGAGCTGTTTTTT. The rearrangement joins TRBV13 to TRBJ2-2; tentatively, D is TRBD2 (5 bases). The CDR3 runs 15 residues. The germline V gene encodes CDR1 PRHDT and CDR2 FYEKMQ (reference sequence). Trimming cost V 6 bases and J 0 bases, with 11 bases left between them.

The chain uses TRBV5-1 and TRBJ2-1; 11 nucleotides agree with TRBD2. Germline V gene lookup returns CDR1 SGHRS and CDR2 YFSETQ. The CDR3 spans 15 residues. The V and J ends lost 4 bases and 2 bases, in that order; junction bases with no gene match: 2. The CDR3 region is CASSAGLAAYNEQFF. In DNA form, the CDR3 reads TGCGCCAGCAGCGCGGGACTAGCGGCCTACAATGAGCAGTTCTTC.

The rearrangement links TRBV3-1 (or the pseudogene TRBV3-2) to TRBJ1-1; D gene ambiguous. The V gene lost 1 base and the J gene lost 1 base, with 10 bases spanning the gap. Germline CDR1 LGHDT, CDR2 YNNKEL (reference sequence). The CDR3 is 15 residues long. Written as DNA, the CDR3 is TGTGCCAGCAGCCAAGCCGCTCGGGAGAACACTGAAGCTTTCTTT. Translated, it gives CASSQAARENTEAFF.

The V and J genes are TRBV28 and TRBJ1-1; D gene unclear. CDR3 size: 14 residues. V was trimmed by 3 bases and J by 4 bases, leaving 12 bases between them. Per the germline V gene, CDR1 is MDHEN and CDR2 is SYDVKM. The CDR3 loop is CASSFSQASTEAFF. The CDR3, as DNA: TGTGCCAGCAGTTTTTCCCAAGCAAGCACTGAAGCTTTCTTT. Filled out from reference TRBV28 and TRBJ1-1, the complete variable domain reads DVKVTQSSRYLVKRTGEKVFLECVQDMDHENMFWYRQDPGLGLRLIYFSYDVKMKEKGDIPEGYSVSREKKERFSLILESASTNQTSMYLCASSFSQASTEAFFGQGTRLTVV.

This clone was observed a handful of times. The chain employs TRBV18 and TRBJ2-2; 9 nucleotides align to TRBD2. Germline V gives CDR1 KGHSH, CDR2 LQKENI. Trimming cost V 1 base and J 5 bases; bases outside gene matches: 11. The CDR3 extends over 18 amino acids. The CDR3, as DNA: TGTGCCAGCTCACCACGTCGGTTAGTAGCGGGAGTAACCGGGGAGCTGTTTTTT. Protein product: CASSPRRLVAGVTGELFF.

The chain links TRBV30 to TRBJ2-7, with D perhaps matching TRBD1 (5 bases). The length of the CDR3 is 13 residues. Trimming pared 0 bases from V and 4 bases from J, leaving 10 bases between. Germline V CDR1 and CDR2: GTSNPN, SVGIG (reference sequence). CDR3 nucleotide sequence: TGTGCCTGGAGTGTTGACAGAAATTACGAGCAGTACTTC. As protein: CAWSVDRNYEQYF.

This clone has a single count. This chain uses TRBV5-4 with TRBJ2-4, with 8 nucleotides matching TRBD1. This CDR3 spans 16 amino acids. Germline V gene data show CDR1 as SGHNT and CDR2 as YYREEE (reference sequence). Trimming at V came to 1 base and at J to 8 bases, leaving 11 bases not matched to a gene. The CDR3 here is CASSLRLAGGSDIQYF. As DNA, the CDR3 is TGTGCCAGCAGCTTGAGATTGGCAGGGGGCTCGGACATTCAGTACTTC. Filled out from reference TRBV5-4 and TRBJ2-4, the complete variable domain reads ETGVTQSPTHLIKTRGQQVTLRCSSQSGHNTVSWYQQALGQGPQFIFQYYREEENGRGNFPPRFSGLQFPNYSSELNVNALELDDSALYLCASSLRLAGGSDIQYFGAGTRLSVL.

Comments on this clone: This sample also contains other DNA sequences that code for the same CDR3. CDR3 amino acids: CASSLAGYGNTIYF. The CDR3 DNA follows: TGCGCCAGCAGCTTGGCCGGGTACGGAAACACCATATATTTT. This rearrangement joins TRBV5-1 to TRBJ1-3; D remains ambiguous. V lost 0 bases and J 4 bases, leaving 8 bases between the germline ends. This CDR3 comprises 14 residues. Germline assignment: CDR1 SGHRS and CDR2 YFSETQ.

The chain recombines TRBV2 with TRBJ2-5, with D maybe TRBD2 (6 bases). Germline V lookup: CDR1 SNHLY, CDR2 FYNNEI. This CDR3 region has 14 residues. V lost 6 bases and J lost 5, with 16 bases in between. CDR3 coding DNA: TGTGCCAGCAGCGGGGGACTGGCCGGGGAGACCCAGTACTTC. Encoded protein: CASSGGLAGETQYF.